This T cell receptor (beta chain) was profiled in a study of T cell responses to AZD1222 COVID-19 vaccine. For the study at large: The study pooled second doses at about 4 or about 12 weeks.

Study-wide results and caveats: The reported proportion of spike-specific TCRs targeting unmutated variant regions was nearly half. Two AZD1222 doses significantly raised spike-specific TCR breadth and depth over controls. Donors were mostly white British, more females; clonal diversity possibly underestimated.

J lost 3 bases, V lost 2 bases, and 6 bases had no gene match. This CDR3 is 16 amino acids long. Germline lookup yields CDR1 LNHDA and CDR2 SQIVND (reference sequence). A note on this clone: Antigen unknown.

Clones were sequenced by immunoSEQ multiplex PCR, and TCRdb holds only the in-frame ones, with some missing. This sample has under 110,000 clones, with roughly 86% found just once. The source is an adult in good health. V is TRBV19 and J is TRBJ2-3, with 9 bases identical to TRBD2. The material sequenced was peripheral blood, taken on day 0 of AZD1222 vaccination. CDR3 residues: CASSIRGGRATDTQYF. The CDR3 nucleotides are TGTGCCAGTAGTATACGCGGCGGGAGGGCGACAGATACGCAGTATTTT.